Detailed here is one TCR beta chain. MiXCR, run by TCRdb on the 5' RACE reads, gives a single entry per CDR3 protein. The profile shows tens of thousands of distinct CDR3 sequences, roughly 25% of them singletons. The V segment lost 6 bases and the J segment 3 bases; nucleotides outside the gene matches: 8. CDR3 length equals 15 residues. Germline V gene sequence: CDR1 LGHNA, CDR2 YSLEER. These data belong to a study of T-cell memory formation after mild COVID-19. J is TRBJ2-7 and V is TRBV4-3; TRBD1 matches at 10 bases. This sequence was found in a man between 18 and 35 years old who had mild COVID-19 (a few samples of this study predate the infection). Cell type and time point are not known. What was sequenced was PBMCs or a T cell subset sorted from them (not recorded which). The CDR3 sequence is CASSWDRGEGYEQYF. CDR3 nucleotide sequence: TGCGCCAGCAGTTGGGACAGGGGAGAGGGCTACGAGCAGTACTTC.